The 19 T cell receptor beta chains below all came from one sample that was sequenced in a study of T-cell reconstitution after alpha-beta-depleted transplantation in children. TCRbeta library preparation incorporated unique molecular identifiers. TCRdb itself ran the PCR reads through MiXCR, one entry per CDR3 protein. Among 500,000 to 650,000 distinct CDR3 sequences listed, roughly 13% were seen once. The sample in question was PBMCs, mostly from graft donor cells, obtained 360 days after TCRalphabeta/CD19-depleted stem cell transplant. The receptors derive from a male patient younger than 18 who had a stem cell transplant for acute myeloid leukemia, so the T cells may come from the graft donor.

The V call is TRBV6-7, the J call TRBJ2-7, with D unresolved. TRBV6-7 is known as an ORF, though its function is uncertain. The CDR3 sequence is 12 residues long. Deletions cut 7 bases from V and 1 base from J, with 8 bases between. The CDR3 nucleotides are TGTGCCAGCAATGACCGGTCCTACGAGCAGTACTTC. Translating it yields CASNDRSYEQYF.

This clonotype was seen only a few times. V is TRBV12-3 or TRBV12-4 and J is TRBJ1-1, with TRBD1 matching over 7 bases. The CDR3 is 12 amino acids. V shed 10 bases and J 1 base; nucleotides not matched to a gene: 3. CDR3 in DNA: TGTGCCAAGACAGGGACGAACACTGAAGCTTTCTTT. Translation gives CAKTGTNTEAFF.

The chain carries TRBV5-5 and TRBJ2-3; D could derive from TRBD1 or TRBD2 (5 bases each). Germline V gene data show CDR1 as SGHKS and CDR2 as YYEKEE (reference sequence). The CDR3 runs to 15 residues. The V gene lost 4 bases and the J gene lost 6 bases, with 18 bases spanning the gap. CDR3 bases: TGTGCCAGCAGCCTAGGGACCCTCCTTGCGGATACGCAGTATTTT. This encodes CASSLGTLLADTQYF.

This clonotype was observed a few times. The CDR3 DNA sequence: TGTGCCAGCAGTCCTCATAGGGGGTTCACAGATACGCAGTATTTT. It yields the protein CASSPHRGFTDTQYF. V and J are TRBV25-1 and TRBJ2-3; D is possibly TRBD1 (6 bases). CDR1 is MGHDK, CDR2 SYGVNS, per germline. This CDR3 contains 15 residues. Deletions cut 5 bases from V and 2 bases from J, with 14 bases between. Together with reference TRBV25-1 and TRBJ2-3, the CDR3 gives the full variable domain: EADIYQTPRYLVIGTGKKITLECSQTMGHDKMYWYQQDPGMELHLIHYSYGVNSTEKGDLSSESTVSRIRTEHFPLTLESARPSHTSQYLCASSPHRGFTDTQYFGPGTRLTVL.

CDR3 coding DNA: TGTGCCAGCAGCCCACCCGCCCGGAACACTGAAGCTTTCTTT. Its translation is CASSPPARNTEAFF. The chain joins TRBV14 to TRBJ1-1, with no clear D. This CDR3 is 14 amino acids long. Germline V gives CDR1 SGHDN, CDR2 FVKESK. Trimming cost V 4 bases and J 1 base, with 10 bases left between them.

This clonotype was seen more than once but under ten times. This rearrangement joins TRBV12-3 or TRBV12-4 to TRBJ2-1; 8 nucleotides align to TRBD2. The V and J ends lost 4 bases and 4 bases, in that order; junction bases with no gene match: 6. This CDR3 is 15 amino acids long. The CDR3 DNA reads as TGTGCCAGCAGTTCGGGACTAGAGACTTACAATGAGCAGTTCTTC. Protein product: CASSSGLETYNEQFF.

The chain couples TRBV7-9 to TRBJ2-5, with 11 positions matching TRBD2. J was trimmed by 5 bases and V by 2 bases; bases with no gene match: 10. CDR3 length equals 17 residues. Germline V lookup: CDR1 SEHNR, CDR2 FQNEAQ (reference sequence). The CDR3 is CASSLLASGRLVETQYF. As DNA, the CDR3 is TGTGCCAGCAGCTTACTCGCTAGCGGGAGGTTAGTGGAGACCCAGTACTTC.

This clonotype came up a few times. The rearrangement links TRBV28 to TRBJ2-7, with 8 bases aligning to TRBD1. Germline-derived CDR1 and CDR2 are MDHEN and SYDVKM. The CDR3 is 13 amino acids. Unmatched junction bases numbered 3, after V lost 6 bases and J lost 2 bases. CDR3 amino acids: CASRETGAYEQYF. The CDR3 bases are TGTGCCAGCAGGGAGACAGGGGCCTACGAGCAGTACTTC.

The rearrangement joins TRBV5-4 to TRBJ2-6, with 8 bases matching TRBD1. V shed 4 bases and J 1 base; nucleotides not matched to a gene: 10. The CDR3 is 18 amino acids. Per germline, CDR1 SGHNT and CDR2 YYREEE (reference sequence). This chain's CDR3 is CASSLGTGGKSGANVLTF. The CDR3 region has the DNA TGTGCCAGCAGCCTGGGAACAGGGGGAAAGTCTGGGGCCAACGTCCTGACTTTC.

The chain employs TRBV28 and TRBJ2-4; 7 bases align to TRBD1. The length of the CDR3 is 15 residues. V shed 3 bases and J 6 bases; nucleotides not matched to a gene: 8. The germline V gene has CDR1 MDHEN and CDR2 SYDVKM. CDR3 sequence reads: CASSLGTDRGNIQYF. The CDR3 nucleotides read TGTGCCAGCAGTTTGGGGACAGATAGAGGAAACATTCAGTACTTC. The entire variable domain, with the rest obtained from reference TRBV28 and TRBJ2-4, is as follows: DVKVTQSSRYLVKRTGEKVFLECVQDMDHENMFWYRQDPGLGLRLIYFSYDVKMKEKGDIPEGYSVSREKKERFSLILESASTNQTSMYLCASSLGTDRGNIQYFGAGTRLSVL.

The chain carries TRBV27 and TRBJ2-1, with D possibly being TRBD2 (5 bases). CDR1 and CDR2 from the germline V gene are MNHEY and SMNVEV (reference sequence). V was pared by 7 bases and J by 7 bases, with 20 bases between. CDR3 length: 15 residues. CDR3 nucleotide sequence: TGTGCCAGCACCACCACGGCCGGGCCGGGGAATGAGCAGTTCTTC. This translates into CASTTTAGPGNEQFF.

This clonotype was counted between two and nine times. This rearrangement joins TRBV28 to TRBJ2-7; 13 positions match TRBD2. Germline assignment: CDR1 MDHEN and CDR2 SYDVKM. V lost 2 bases to trimming and J lost 2 bases; unmatched junction nucleotides: 15. This CDR3 comprises 20 residues. The CDR3 DNA sequence: TGTGCCAGCAGTTTAAATATTCGGTTGAGGACTAGCGGGAGTCCCTACGAGCAGTACTTC. Translation gives CASSLNIRLRTSGSPYEQYF.

V is TRBV28 and J is TRBJ2-1; maybe TRBD2 (7 bases). The CDR3 totals 15 residues. CDR1 and CDR2 (germline): MDHEN, SYDVKM. V lost 5 bases and J lost 5, with 16 bases in between. Here the CDR3 reads CASSPGRGADNEQFF. The CDR3 DNA reads as TGTGCCAGCAGTCCCGGACGGGGGGCGGACAATGAGCAGTTCTTC.

The chain joins TRBV20-1 to TRBJ2-1; 9 bases fit TRBD1. Germline loops: CDR1 DFQATT, CDR2 SNEGSKA (reference sequence). CDR3 length: 14 residues. V trimming: 4 bases; J trimming: 2 bases; junction bases outside the gene matches: 3. CDR3 residues: CSATWDRAYNEQFF. CDR3 coding DNA: TGCAGTGCTACTTGGGACAGGGCCTACAATGAGCAGTTCTTC.

V gene TRBV29-1 combines with J gene TRBJ2-3; D possibly corresponds to TRBD1 (7 bases). Germline-derived CDR1 and CDR2 are SQVTM and ANQGSEA. The CDR3 contains 13 residues. Trimming cost V 7 bases and J 3 bases, with 14 bases left between them. CDR3 residues: CSAGGGGTDTQYF. The CDR3 DNA is TGCAGCGCAGGGGGTGGGGGGACAGATACGCAGTATTTT.

This clonotype showed up just a few times. The chain couples TRBV7-6 to TRBJ2-7; D is uncertain. This CDR3 is built from 13 residues. The germline V gene encodes CDR1 SGHVS and CDR2 FNYEAQ. V lost 1 base and J lost 2, with 6 bases in between. Here the CDR3 reads CASSLVQAYEQYF. DNA of the CDR3: TGTGCCAGCAGCTTAGTACAAGCCTACGAGCAGTACTTC.

This clonotype is a singleton in its sample. Germline and junction disagree at one end, which may indicate a read error. The rearrangement links TRBV7-2 to TRBJ2-1, with 12 bases fitting TRBD2. Germline V gene data show CDR1 as SGHTA and CDR2 as FQGNSA. The CDR3 spans 15 residues. DNA for the CDR3: TGTGCCAGCAGCTTATACGGACTAGCGGGAACTGAGGAGTTCTTC. Its protein is CASSLYGLAGTEEFF.

The rearrangement uses TRBV12-3 or TRBV12-4 and TRBJ2-1, with D tentatively TRBD1 (5 bases). The V and J ends lost 3 bases and 11 bases respectively, with 14 bases between them. The CDR3 covers 13 residues. CDR3 sequence: CASSLLQGTKQFF. The CDR3 nucleotides read TGTGCCAGCAGTTTGTTGCAGGGAACGAAGCAGTTCTTC.

In its sample, this clonotype was seen many times. The rearrangement joins TRBV28 to TRBJ1-4, with 7 bases that match TRBD1. Germline assignment: CDR1 MDHEN and CDR2 SYDVKM. The CDR3 is made up of 14 amino acids. V lost 5 bases and J lost 3; bases outside the gene matches: 3. This CDR3 is CASSPDRSNEKLFF. The CDR3 DNA reads as TGTGCCAGCAGTCCGGACAGGTCTAATGAAAAACTGTTTTTT.